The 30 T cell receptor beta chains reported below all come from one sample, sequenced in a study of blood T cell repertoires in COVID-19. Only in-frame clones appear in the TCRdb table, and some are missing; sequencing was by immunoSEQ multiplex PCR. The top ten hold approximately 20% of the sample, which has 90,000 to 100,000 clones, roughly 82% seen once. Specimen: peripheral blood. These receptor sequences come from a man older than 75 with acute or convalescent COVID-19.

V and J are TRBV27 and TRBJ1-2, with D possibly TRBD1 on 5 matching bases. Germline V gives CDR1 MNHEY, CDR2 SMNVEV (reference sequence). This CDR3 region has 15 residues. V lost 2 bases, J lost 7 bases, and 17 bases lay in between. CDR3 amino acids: CASSLGRQGRSGYTF. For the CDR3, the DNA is TGTGCCAGCAGTTTAGGCCGGCAGGGTCGGAGTGGCTACACCTTC.

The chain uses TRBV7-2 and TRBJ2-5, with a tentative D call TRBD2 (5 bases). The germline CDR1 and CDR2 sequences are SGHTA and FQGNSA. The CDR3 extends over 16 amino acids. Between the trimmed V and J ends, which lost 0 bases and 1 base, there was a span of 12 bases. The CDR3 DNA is TGTGCCAGCAGCTTAGCGGTCTCCAGCGGCCAAGAGACCCAGTACTTC. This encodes CASSLAVSSGQETQYF. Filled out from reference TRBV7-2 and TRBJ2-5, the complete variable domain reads GAGVSQSPSNKVTEKGKDVELRCDPISGHTALYWYRQSLGQGLEFLIYFQGNSAPDKSGLPSDRFSAERTGGSVSTLTIQRTQQEDSAVYLCASSLAVSSGQETQYFGPGTRLLVL.

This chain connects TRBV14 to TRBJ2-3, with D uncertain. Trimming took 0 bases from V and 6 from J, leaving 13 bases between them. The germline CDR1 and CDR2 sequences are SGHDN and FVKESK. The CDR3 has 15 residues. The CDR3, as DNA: TGTGCCAGCAGCCAAGATCTTTTTGTCCCCGATACGCAGTATTTT. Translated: CASSQDLFVPDTQYF.

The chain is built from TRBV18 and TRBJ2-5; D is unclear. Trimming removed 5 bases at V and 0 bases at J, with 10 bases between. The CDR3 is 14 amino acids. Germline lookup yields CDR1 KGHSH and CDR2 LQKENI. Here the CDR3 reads CASSSYTDQETQYF. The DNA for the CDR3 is TGTGCCAGCTCAAGCTATACAGACCAAGAGACCCAGTACTTC.

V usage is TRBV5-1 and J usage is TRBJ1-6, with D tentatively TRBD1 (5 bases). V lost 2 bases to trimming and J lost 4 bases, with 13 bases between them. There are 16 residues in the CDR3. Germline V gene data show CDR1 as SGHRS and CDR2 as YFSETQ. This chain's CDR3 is CASSFRRAEYNSPLHF. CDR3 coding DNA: TGCGCCAGCAGCTTTCGCAGGGCCGAATATAATTCACCCCTCCACTTT.

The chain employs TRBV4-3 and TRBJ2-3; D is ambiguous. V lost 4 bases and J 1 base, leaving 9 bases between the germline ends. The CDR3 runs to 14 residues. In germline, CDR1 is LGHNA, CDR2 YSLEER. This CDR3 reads CASSRDTRTDTQYF. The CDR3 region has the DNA TGCGCCAGCAGCCGAGACACTCGCACAGATACGCAGTATTTT.

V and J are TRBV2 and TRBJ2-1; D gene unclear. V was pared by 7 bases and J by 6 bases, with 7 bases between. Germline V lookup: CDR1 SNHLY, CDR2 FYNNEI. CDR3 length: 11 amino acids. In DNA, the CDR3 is TGTGCCAGCATTTCGGTCAATGAGCAGTTCTTC. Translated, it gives CASISVNEQFF. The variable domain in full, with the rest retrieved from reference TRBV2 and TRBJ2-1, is EPEVTQTPSHQVTQMGQEVILRCVPISNHLYFYWYRQILGQKVEFLVSFYNNEISEKSEIFDDQFSVERPDGSNFTLKIRSTKLEDSAMYFCASISVNEQFFGPGTRLTVL.

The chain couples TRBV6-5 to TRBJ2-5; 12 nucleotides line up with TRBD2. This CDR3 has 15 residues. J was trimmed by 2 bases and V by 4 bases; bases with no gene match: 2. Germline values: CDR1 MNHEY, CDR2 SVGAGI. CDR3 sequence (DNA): TGTGCCAGCAGTTCCGGACTAGCGGGGCAAGAGACCCAGTACTTC. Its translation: CASSSGLAGQETQYF.

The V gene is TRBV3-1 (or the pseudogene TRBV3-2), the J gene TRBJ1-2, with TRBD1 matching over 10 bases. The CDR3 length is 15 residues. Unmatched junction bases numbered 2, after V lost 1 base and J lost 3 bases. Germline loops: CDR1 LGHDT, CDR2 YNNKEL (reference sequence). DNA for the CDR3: TGTGCCAGCAGCCAAGGACAGGGGGCCCACTATGGCTACACCTTC. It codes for CASSQGQGAHYGYTF.

DNA for the CDR3: TGTGCCAGCAGTAAGGAGGGAGGCACCGGGGAGCTGTTTTTT. Translating gives CASSKEGGTGELFF. The chain links TRBV6-5 to TRBJ2-2; D is perhaps TRBD2 (6 bases). This CDR3 comprises 14 residues. V lost 5 bases to trimming and J lost 4 bases, with 11 bases between them. The V gene's germline CDR1 is MNHEY and CDR2 SVGAGI.

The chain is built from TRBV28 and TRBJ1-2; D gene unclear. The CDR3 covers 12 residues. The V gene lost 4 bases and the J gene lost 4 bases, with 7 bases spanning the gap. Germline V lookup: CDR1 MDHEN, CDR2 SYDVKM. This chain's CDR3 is CASSYSLYGYTF. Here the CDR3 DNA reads TGTGCCAGCAGTTACAGCCTCTATGGCTACACCTTC.

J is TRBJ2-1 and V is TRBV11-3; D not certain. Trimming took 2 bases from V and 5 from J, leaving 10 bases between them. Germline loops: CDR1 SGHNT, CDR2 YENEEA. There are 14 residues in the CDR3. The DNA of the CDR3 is TGTGCCAGCAGCTTAAGCCGAGGAAACAATGAGCAGTTCTTC. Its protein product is CASSLSRGNNEQFF.

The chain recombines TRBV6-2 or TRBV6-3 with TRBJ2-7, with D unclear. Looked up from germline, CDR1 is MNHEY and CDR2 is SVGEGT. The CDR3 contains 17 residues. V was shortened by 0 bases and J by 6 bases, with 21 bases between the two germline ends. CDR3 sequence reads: CASSYSLRRTRVSEQYF. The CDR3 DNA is TGTGCCAGCAGTTACTCGTTACGGCGAACCCGGGTGTCCGAGCAGTACTTC.

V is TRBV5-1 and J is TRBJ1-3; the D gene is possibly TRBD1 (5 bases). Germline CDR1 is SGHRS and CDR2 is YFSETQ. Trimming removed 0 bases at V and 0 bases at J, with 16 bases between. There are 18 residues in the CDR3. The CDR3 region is CASSLGPRDFLSGNTIYF. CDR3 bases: TGCGCCAGCAGCTTGGGCCCCAGGGATTTCCTCTCTGGAAACACCATATATTTT.

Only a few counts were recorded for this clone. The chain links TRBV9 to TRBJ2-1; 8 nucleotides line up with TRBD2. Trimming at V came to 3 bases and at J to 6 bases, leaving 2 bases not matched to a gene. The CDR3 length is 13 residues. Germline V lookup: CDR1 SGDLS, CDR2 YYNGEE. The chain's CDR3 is CASSAGLANEQFF. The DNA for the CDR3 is TGTGCCAGCAGCGCCGGACTAGCCAATGAGCAGTTCTTC.

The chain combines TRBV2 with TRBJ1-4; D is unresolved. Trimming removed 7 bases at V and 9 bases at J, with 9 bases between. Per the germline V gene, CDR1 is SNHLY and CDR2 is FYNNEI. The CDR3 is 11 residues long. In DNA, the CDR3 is TGTGCCAGCACCCCAGGCCAAAAACTGTTTTTT. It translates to CASTPGQKLFF.

CDR3 bases: TGTGCCAGCAGTTATTCGAGCGGGGGGGCACCAGATACGCAGTATTTT. The encoded protein is CASSYSSGGAPDTQYF. This sequence joins TRBV6-5 and TRBJ2-3; 10 bases map to TRBD2. This CDR3 contains 16 residues. Trimming took 3 bases from V and 4 from J; bases not matched to a gene: 7. In germline, CDR1 is MNHEY, CDR2 SVGAGI.

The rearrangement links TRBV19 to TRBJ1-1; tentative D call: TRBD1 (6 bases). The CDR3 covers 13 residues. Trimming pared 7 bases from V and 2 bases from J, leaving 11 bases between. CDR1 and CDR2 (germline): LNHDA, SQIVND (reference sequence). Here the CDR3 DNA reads TGTGCCAGTACCCCGGGACAAAACACTGAAGCTTTCTTT. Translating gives CASTPGQNTEAFF. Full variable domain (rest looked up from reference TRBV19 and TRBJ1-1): DGGITQSPKYLFRKEGQNVTLSCEQNLNHDAMYWYRQDPGQGLRLIYYSQIVNDFQKGDIAEGYSVSREKKESFPLTVTSAQKNPTAFYLCASTPGQNTEAFFGQGTRLTVV.

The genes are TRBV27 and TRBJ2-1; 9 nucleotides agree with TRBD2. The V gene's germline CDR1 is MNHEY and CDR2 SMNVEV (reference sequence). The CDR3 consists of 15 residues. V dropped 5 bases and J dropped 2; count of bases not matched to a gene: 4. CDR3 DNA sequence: TGTGCCAGCAGTCCCGGACTAGCGACCTACAATGAGCAGTTCTTC. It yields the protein CASSPGLATYNEQFF.

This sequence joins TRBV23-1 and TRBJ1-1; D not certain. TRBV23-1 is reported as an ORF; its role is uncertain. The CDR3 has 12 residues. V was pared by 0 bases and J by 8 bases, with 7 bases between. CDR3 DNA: TGCGCCAGCAGTCAATCCGACTTGGAAGCTTTCTTT. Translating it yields CASSQSDLEAFF.

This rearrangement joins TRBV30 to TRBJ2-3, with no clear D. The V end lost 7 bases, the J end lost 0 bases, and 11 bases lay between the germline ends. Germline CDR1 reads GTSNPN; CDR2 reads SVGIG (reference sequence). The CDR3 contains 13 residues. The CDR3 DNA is TGTGCCTCCAAGCGACCTAGCACAGATACGCAGTATTTT. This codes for CASKRPSTDTQYF.

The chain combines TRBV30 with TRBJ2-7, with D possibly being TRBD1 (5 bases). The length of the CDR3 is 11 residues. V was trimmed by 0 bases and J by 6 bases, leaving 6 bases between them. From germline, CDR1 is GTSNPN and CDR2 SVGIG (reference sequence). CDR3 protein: CAWSVTGEQYF. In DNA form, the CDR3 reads TGTGCCTGGAGTGTAACAGGCGAGCAGTACTTC.

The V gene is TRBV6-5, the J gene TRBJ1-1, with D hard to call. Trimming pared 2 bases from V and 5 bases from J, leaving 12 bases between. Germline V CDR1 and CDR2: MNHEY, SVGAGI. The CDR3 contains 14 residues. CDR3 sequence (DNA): TGTGCCAGCAGTTACGAACTAGGTAGAACTGAAGCTTTCTTT. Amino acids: CASSYELGRTEAFF.

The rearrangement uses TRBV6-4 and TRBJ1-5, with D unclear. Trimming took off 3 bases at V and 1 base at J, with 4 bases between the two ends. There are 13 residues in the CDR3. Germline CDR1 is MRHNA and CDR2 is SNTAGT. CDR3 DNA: TGTGCCAGCAGTGAACAGAGCAATCAGCCCCAGCATTTT. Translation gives CASSEQSNQPQHF.

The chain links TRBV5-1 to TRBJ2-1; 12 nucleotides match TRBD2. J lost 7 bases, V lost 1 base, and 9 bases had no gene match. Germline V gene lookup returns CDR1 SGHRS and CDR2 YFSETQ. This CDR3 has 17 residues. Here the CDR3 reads CASSLQASGGVLNEQFF. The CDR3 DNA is TGCGCCAGCAGCTTGCAAGCTAGCGGGGGGGTTTTGAATGAGCAGTTCTTC.

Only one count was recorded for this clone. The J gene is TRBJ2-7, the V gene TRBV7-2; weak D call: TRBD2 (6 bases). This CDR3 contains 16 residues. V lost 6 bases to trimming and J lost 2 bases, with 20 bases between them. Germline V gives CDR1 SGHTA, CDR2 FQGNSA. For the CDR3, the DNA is TGTGCCAGCAGTCCCGGGACGGGAGTTGCTACCTACGAGCAGTACTTC. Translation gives CASSPGTGVATYEQYF.

CDR3 in amino acids: CALGTTGPNEKLFF. CDR3 nucleotide sequence: TGTGCTCTCGGAACTACAGGGCCGAATGAAAAACTGTTTTTT. J is TRBJ1-4 and V is TRBV25-1, with D perhaps TRBD1 (6 bases). This CDR3 spans 14 amino acids. Germline CDR1 is MGHDK and CDR2 is SYGVNS.

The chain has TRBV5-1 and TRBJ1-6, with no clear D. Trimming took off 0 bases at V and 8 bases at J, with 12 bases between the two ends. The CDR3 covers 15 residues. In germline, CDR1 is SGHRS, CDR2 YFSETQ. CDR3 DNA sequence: TGCGCCAGCAGCTTGGCCCTGGTAGGAGATTCACCCCTCCACTTT. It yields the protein CASSLALVGDSPLHF.

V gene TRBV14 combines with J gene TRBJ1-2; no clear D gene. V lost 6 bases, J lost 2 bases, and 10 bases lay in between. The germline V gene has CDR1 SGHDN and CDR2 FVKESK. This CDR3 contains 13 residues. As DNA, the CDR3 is TGTGCCAGCAGGGAGGCAGGCAACTATGGCTACACCTTC. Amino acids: CASREAGNYGYTF. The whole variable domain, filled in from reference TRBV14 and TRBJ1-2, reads EAGVTQFPSHSVIEKGQTVTLRCDPISGHDNLYWYRRVMGKEIKFLLHFVKESKQDESGMPNNRFLAERTGGTYSTLKVQPAELEDSGVYFCASREAGNYGYTFGSGTRLTVV.

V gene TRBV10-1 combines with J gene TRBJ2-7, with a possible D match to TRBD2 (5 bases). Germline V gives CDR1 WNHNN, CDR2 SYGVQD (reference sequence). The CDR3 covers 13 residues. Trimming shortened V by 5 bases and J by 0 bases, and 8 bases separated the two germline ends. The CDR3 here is CASSTGSSYEQYF. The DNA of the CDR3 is TGCGCCAGCAGTACGGGGTCCTCCTACGAGCAGTACTTC.